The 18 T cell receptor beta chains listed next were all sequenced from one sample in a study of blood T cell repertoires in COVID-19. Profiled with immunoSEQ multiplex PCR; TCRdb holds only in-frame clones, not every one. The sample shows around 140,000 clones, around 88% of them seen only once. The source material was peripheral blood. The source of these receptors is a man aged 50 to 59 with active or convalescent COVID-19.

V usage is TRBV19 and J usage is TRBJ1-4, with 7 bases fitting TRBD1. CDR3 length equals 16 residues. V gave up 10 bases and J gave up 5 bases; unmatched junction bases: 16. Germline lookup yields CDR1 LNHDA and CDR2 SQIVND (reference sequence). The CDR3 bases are TGTGCCACGCTTTTCAGGTTCGGGACAGCCAATGAAAAACTGTTTTTT. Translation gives CATLFRFGTANEKLFF.

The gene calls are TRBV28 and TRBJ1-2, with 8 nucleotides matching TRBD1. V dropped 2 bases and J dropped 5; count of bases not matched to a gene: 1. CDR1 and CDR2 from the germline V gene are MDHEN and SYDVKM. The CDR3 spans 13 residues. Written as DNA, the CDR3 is TGTGCCAGCAGTTTAGGACAGGGTTATGGCTACACCTTC. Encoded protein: CASSLGQGYGYTF.

The CDR3 region has the DNA TGCGCCAGCAGTCGAAAGGACAGGAATAGAATGGGAGGTTTCAATCAGCCCCAGCATTTT. Protein sequence: CASSRKDRNRMGGFNQPQHF. The chain recombines TRBV23-1 with TRBJ1-5; TRBD1 agrees at 7 bases. TRBV23-1 is known as an ORF, though its function is uncertain. The CDR3 totals 20 residues. Germline trimming cut 4 bases from V and 3 bases from J; bases unmatched to any gene: 21.

CDR3 region: CASSKGGDPRTGELFF. In nucleotides, the CDR3 is TGCGCCAGCAGCAAAGGGGGCGACCCACGCACCGGGGAGCTGTTTTTT. The chain links TRBV5-1 to TRBJ2-2, with 7 bases lining up with TRBD1. J lost 4 bases, V lost 4 bases, and 10 bases had no gene match. CDR3 length: 16 amino acids. From germline, CDR1 is SGHRS and CDR2 YFSETQ.

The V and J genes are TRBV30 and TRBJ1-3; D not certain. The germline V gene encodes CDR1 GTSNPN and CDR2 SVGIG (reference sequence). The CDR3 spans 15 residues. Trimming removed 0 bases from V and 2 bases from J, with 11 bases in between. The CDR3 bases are TGTGCCTGGAGTGTACTAATGGGTCCTGGAAACACCATATATTTT. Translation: CAWSVLMGPGNTIYF.

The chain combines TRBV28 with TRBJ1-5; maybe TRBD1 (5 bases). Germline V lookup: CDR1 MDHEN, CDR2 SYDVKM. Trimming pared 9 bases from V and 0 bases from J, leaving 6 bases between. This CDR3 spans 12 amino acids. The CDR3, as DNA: TGTGCCAGTAGGGGTAGCAATCAGCCCCAGCATTTT. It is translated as CASRGSNQPQHF.

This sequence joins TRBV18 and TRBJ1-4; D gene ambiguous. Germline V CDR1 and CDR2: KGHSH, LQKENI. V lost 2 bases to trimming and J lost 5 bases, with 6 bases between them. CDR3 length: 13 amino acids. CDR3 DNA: TGTGCCAGCTCACCAAGCGGCAATGAAAAACTGTTTTTT. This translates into CASSPSGNEKLFF.

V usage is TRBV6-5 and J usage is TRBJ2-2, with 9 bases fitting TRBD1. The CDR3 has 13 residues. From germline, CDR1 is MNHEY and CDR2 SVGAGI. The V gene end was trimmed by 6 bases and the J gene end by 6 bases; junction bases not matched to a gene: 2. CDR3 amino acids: CASRDRGSGELFF. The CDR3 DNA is TGTGCCAGCAGGGACAGGGGTTCCGGGGAGCTGTTTTTT.

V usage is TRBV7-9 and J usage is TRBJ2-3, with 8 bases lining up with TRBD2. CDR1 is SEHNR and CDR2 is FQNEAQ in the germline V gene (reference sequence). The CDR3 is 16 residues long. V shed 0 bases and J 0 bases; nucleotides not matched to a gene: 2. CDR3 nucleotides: TGTGCCAGCAGCTTAGCTACTAGCGGTAGCACAGATACGCAGTATTTT. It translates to CASSLATSGSTDTQYF.

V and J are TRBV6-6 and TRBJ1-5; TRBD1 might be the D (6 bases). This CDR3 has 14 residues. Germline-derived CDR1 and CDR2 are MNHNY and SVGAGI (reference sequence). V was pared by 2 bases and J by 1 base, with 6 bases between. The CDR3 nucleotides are TGTGCCAGCAGTTACGACAGGAGCAATCAGCCCCAGCATTTT. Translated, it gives CASSYDRSNQPQHF.

The CDR3 spells CASSVATRSGRTGGLGYGYTF. DNA for the CDR3: TGTGCCAGCAGCGTAGCGACGAGGAGTGGGCGGACAGGGGGGCTAGGCTATGGCTACACCTTC. The chain links TRBV9 to TRBJ1-2; 10 nucleotides line up with TRBD1. The CDR3 is 21 amino acids. The germline V gene encodes CDR1 SGDLS and CDR2 YYNGEE. Trimming cost V 0 bases and J 4 bases; bases outside gene matches: 21. The whole variable domain, remainder taken from reference TRBV9 and TRBJ1-2, is DSGVTQTPKHLITATGQRVTLRCSPRSGDLSVYWYQQSLDQGLQFLIQYYNGEERAKGNILERFSAQQFPDLHSELNLSSLELGDSALYFCASSVATRSGRTGGLGYGYTFGSGTRLTVV.

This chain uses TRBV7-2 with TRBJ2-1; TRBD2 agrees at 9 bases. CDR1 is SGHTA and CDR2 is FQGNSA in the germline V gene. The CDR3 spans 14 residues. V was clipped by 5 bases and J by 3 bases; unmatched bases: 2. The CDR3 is CASSPTSGYNEQFF. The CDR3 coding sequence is TGTGCCAGCAGCCCGACTAGCGGCTACAATGAGCAGTTCTTC.

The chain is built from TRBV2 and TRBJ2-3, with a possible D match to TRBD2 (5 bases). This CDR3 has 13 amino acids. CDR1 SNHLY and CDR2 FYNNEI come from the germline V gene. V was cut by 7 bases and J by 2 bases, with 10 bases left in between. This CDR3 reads CASTSGYTDTQYF. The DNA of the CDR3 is TGTGCCAGCACGAGCGGTTACACAGATACGCAGTATTTT.

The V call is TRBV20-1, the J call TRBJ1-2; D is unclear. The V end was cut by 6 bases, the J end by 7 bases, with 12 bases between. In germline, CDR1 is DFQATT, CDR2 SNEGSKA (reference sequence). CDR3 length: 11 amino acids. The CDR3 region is CSAEGGGGYTF. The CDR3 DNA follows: TGCAGTGCCGAGGGAGGTGGTGGCTACACCTTC.

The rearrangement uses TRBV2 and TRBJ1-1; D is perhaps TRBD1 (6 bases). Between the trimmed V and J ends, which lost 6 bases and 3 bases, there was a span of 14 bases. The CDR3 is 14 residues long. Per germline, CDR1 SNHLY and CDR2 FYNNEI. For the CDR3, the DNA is TGTGCCAGCAGGAAAGGGGAGGGGGACACTGAAGCTTTCTTT. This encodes CASRKGEGDTEAFF. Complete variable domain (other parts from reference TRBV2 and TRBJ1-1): EPEVTQTPSHQVTQMGQEVILRCVPISNHLYFYWYRQILGQKVEFLVSFYNNEISEKSEIFDDQFSVERPDGSNFTLKIRSTKLEDSAMYFCASRKGEGDTEAFFGQGTRLTVV.

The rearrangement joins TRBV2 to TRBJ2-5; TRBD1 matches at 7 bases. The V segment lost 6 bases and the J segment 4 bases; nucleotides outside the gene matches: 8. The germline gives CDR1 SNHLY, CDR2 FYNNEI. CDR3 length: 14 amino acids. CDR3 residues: CASSQQGLGETQYF. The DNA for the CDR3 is TGTGCCAGCAGCCAACAGGGGCTCGGAGAGACCCAGTACTTC.

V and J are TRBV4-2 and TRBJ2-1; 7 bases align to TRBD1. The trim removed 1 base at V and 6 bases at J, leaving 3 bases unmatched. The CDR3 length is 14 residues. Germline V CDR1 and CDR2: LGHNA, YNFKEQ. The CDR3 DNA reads TGTGCCAGCAGCCAAGTCACAGGGGTCAATGAGCAGTTCTTC. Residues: CASSQVTGVNEQFF.

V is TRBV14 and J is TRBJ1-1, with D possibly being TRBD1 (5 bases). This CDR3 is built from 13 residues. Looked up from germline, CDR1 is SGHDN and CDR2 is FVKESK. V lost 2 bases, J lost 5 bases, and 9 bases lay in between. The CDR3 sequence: CASSQLRGTEAFF. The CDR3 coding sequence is TGTGCCAGCAGCCAACTTAGGGGTACTGAAGCTTTCTTT.